This TCR beta chain was sequenced in a study of identical twins. Study findings and constraints: Invariant cells of the MAIT and iNKT types might have partly distorted the zero-insertion analyses. There was more out-of-frame TCR alpha sharing in monozygotic twins than models estimated.

Germline CDR1 SGHRS, CDR2 YFSETQ. This CDR3 is built from 14 residues. The ends were cut back, 4 bases at V and 6 bases at J, with 15 bases in the middle. This clonotype appeared many times. Antigen: not known. Each cDNA held unique molecular identifiers, and template switching gave it a universal primer site. TCRdb used MiXCR to reprocess the 5' RACE reads, holding one entry per CDR3 protein. Among a few hundred thousand distinct CDR3 sequences listed, approximately 8.8% were seen once. The chain carries TRBV5-1 and TRBJ2-3; a possible D gene is TRBD1 (6 bases). Specimen: naive T cells sorted from blood. The source of this sequence is a woman between 45 and 60 years old in good health. Written as DNA, the CDR3 is TGCGCCAGCAGCCGAATCGTAGACAGGGATACGCAGTATTTT. Its translation: CASSRIVDRDTQYF. The variable domain in full, completed from reference TRBV5-1 and TRBJ2-3, reads KAGVTQTPRYLIKTRGQQVTLSCSPISGHRSVSWYQQTPGQGLQFLFEYFSETQRNKGNFPGRFSGRQFSNSRSEMNVSTLELGDSALYLCASSRIVDRDTQYFGPGTRLTVL.